This is a list of T cell receptor beta chains from one sample in a study of cytomegalovirus exposure and HLA in healthy donors. TCRdb's table, derived via immunoSEQ multiplex PCR, lists solely in-frame clones and lacks some. The sample has over 120,000 clones, around 93% seen once. The source material was PBMCs. Receptors originate from a man aged 18 to 29 in good health and CMV-seropositive. Both conserved end residues are part of each CDR3. A D gene is named only where the DNA matches it firmly. Size is omitted from some rows. Given values are once, few, many or a class for expanded clones.

J: TRBJ1-1
V: TRBV11-2
size: NA
D: TRBD1
CDR3: CASSLIGRGPTEAFF
DNA: TGTGCCAGCAGCTTAATCGGCAGGGGGCCCACTGAAGCTTTCTTT

J: TRBJ2-7
V: TRBV7-9
size: NA
D: NA
CDR3: CASSYGGGDEQYF
DNA: TGTGCCAGCAGCTACGGGGGTGGCGACGAGCAGTACTTC

J: TRBJ1-4
V: TRBV5-1
size: NA
D: NA
CDR3: CASSLDYSDEKLFF
DNA: TGCGCCAGCAGCTTGGACTACTCGGATGAAAAACTGTTTTTT

J: TRBJ2-3
V: TRBV11-2
size: once
D: TRBD2
CDR3: CASRPTSGRSDTQYF
DNA: TGTGCCAGCAGGCCGACTAGCGGGAGATCAGATACGCAGTATTTT

J: TRBJ2-4
V: TRBV19
size: few
D: NA
CDR3: CASSTTQQDIQYF
DNA: TGTGCCAGTAGTACGACACAACAGGACATTCAGTACTTC

J: TRBJ1-2
V: TRBV7-9
size: NA
D: NA
CDR3: CASSLWQKANYGYTF
DNA: TGTGCCAGCAGCTTATGGCAGAAAGCTAACTATGGCTACACCTTC

J: TRBJ1-4
V: TRBV2
size: once
D: TRBD1
CDR3: CAIGTGTGEEKLFF
DNA: TGTGCCATAGGCACCGGGACAGGGGAAGAAAAACTGTTTTTT

J: TRBJ1-2
V: TRBV7-8
size: few
D: NA
CDR3: CASSLAGLAPSGYTF
DNA: TGTGCCAGCAGCTTAGCTGGGTTAGCCCCCTCTGGCTACACCTTC

J: TRBJ2-4
V: TRBV6-5
size: NA
D: TRBD2
CDR3: CASGPVAGRNIQYF
DNA: TGTGCCAGCGGTCCTGTAGCGGGGCGAAACATTCAGTACTTC

J: TRBJ1-2
V: TRBV28
size: once
D: NA
CDR3: CASSLGRGYTF
DNA: TGTGCCAGCAGTTTGGGGAGGGGCTACACCTTC

J: TRBJ1-1
V: TRBV7-2
size: NA
D: NA
CDR3: CASSSLQGWTEAFF
DNA: TGTGCCAGCAGCTCGTTACAGGGTTGGACTGAAGCTTTCTTT

J: TRBJ2-1
V: TRBV11-2
size: NA
D: NA
CDR3: CASSLLSGSAYNEQFF
DNA: TGTGCCAGCAGCCTCTTGAGTGGGAGTGCCTACAATGAGCAGTTCTTC

J: TRBJ2-4
V: TRBV6-1
size: NA
D: NA
CDR3: CASSPGKNIQYF
DNA: TGTGCCAGCAGCCCCGGGAAAAACATTCAGTACTTC

J: TRBJ1-1
V: TRBV29-1
size: NA
D: TRBD1
CDR3: CSVVGTGGNTEAFF
DNA: TGCAGCGTTGTGGGGACAGGGGGGAACACTGAAGCTTTCTTT

J: TRBJ2-1
V: TRBV9
size: NA
D: TRBD2
CDR3: CASSVGSGRLADYNEQFF
DNA: TGTGCCAGCAGCGTAGGATCCGGGCGACTAGCCGACTACAATGAGCAGTTCTTC

J: TRBJ1-3
V: TRBV18
size: NA
D: NA
CDR3: CASSPRQVSGNTIYF
DNA: TGTGCCAGCTCACCTCGACAAGTCTCTGGAAACACCATATATTTT

J: TRBJ1-2
V: TRBV6-5
size: many
D: NA
CDR3: CASSSQDGYTF
DNA: TGTGCCAGCAGCTCTCAGGATGGCTACACCTTC

J: TRBJ2-3
V: TRBV28
size: once
D: NA
CDR3: CASRSGPSTDTQYF
DNA: TGTGCCAGCAGATCTGGCCCTAGCACAGATACGCAGTATTTT

J: TRBJ1-2
V: TRBV7-9
size: NA
D: TRBD1
CDR3: CASSPGGNGYTF
DNA: TGTGCCAGCAGCCCAGGGGGGAATGGCTACACCTTC

J: TRBJ1-5
V: TRBV7-2
size: NA
D: NA
CDR3: CASSLYYGIGNQPQHF
DNA: TGTGCCAGCAGCTTATATTACGGGATTGGCAATCAGCCCCAGCATTTT

J: TRBJ2-6
V: TRBV2
size: NA
D: TRBD1
CDR3: CASGRQGGALVLTF
DNA: TGTGCCAGCGGGAGACAGGGTGGGGCCCTCGTCCTGACTTTC

J: TRBJ1-2
V: TRBV11-2
size: NA
D: NA
CDR3: CASSSGQKYGYTF
DNA: TGTGCCAGCAGCTCCGGACAGAAGTATGGCTACACCTTC

J: TRBJ2-3
V: TRBV11-1
size: NA
D: NA
CDR3: CASSPSGQEDTQYF
DNA: TGTGCCAGCAGCCCATCCGGTCAGGAAGATACGCAGTATTTT

J: TRBJ2-1
V: TRBV27
size: NA
D: NA
CDR3: CASSFHGSQGEQFF
DNA: TGTGCCAGCAGTTTCCACGGGAGTCAGGGTGAGCAGTTCTTC

J: TRBJ2-5
V: TRBV2
size: NA
D: TRBD1
CDR3: CASSLGTAQETQYF
DNA: TGTGCCAGCAGCCTCGGGACAGCGCAAGAGACCCAGTACTTC

J: TRBJ2-7
V: TRBV2
size: NA
D: TRBD1
CDR3: CAGATGSFGEQYF
DNA: TGTGCCGGAGCGACAGGGTCGTTCGGCGAGCAGTACTTC

J: TRBJ1-5
V: TRBV10-2
size: NA
D: NA
CDR3: CASSDTGNAQPQHF
DNA: TGCGCCAGCAGTGATACAGGGAATGCCCAGCCCCAGCATTTT

J: TRBJ2-2
V: TRBV9
size: NA
D: NA
CDR3: CASSPRVPIATGELFF
DNA: TGTGCCAGCAGCCCCAGGGTCCCAATCGCCACCGGGGAGCTGTTTTTT

J: TRBJ2-1
V: TRBV9
size: NA
D: NA
CDR3: CASSVVGVGYNEQFF
DNA: TGTGCCAGCAGCGTAGTCGGGGTGGGGTACAATGAGCAGTTCTTC

J: TRBJ2-4
V: TRBV19
size: NA
D: TRBD2
CDR3: CASSMTSGSPTQYF
DNA: TGTGCCAGTAGTATGACTAGCGGGAGTCCCACTCAGTACTTC

J: TRBJ2-1
V: TRBV18
size: NA
D: NA
CDR3: CASSPRGGAYNEQFF
DNA: TGTGCCAGCTCACCACGAGGGGGGGCCTACAATGAGCAGTTCTTC

J: TRBJ2-7
V: TRBV5-4
size: NA
D: TRBD1
CDR3: CASSLKDRADEQYF
DNA: TGTGCCAGCAGCTTAAAGGACAGGGCGGACGAGCAGTACTTC

J: TRBJ1-2
V: TRBV30
size: NA
D: NA
CDR3: CAWSPPGLRTNYGYTF
DNA: TGTGCCTGGAGCCCCCCGGGACTGAGAACTAACTATGGCTACACCTTC

J: TRBJ2-5
V: TRBV4-1
size: NA
D: TRBD1
CDR3: CASSQPDRAQETQYF
DNA: TGCGCCAGCAGCCAGCCGGACAGGGCCCAAGAGACCCAGTACTTC

J: TRBJ1-5
V: TRBV6-5
size: NA
D: TRBD1
CDR3: CASSRGQGGQPQHF
DNA: TGTGCCAGCAGTCGGGGACAGGGCGGGCAGCCCCAGCATTTT

J: TRBJ2-7
V: TRBV27
size: NA
D: TRBD1
CDR3: CASSLGTALYEQYF
DNA: TGTGCCAGCAGTCTCGGGACAGCCCTTTACGAGCAGTACTTC

J: TRBJ2-7
V: TRBV19
size: NA
D: NA
CDR3: CASSISLGSSYEQYF
DNA: TGTGCCAGTAGTATATCACTGGGCAGCTCCTACGAGCAGTACTTC

J: TRBJ2-5
V: TRBV11-2
size: NA
D: TRBD2
CDR3: CASSLGLARQETQYF
DNA: TGTGCCAGCAGCTTAGGACTAGCGCGCCAAGAGACCCAGTACTTC

J: TRBJ2-1
V: TRBV2
size: NA
D: TRBD2
CDR3: CASSEGWLAGSNEQFF
DNA: TGTGCCAGCAGTGAGGGATGGCTAGCGGGGTCCAATGAGCAGTTCTTC

J: TRBJ1-2
V: TRBV28
size: NA
D: NA
CDR3: CASLYAGPRTYGYTF
DNA: TGTGCCAGCCTCTACGCGGGACCAAGAACTTATGGCTACACCTTC

J: TRBJ2-7
V: TRBV27
size: NA
D: TRBD1
CDR3: CASSFRDRNYEQYF
DNA: TGTGCCAGCAGTTTCCGGGACAGGAACTACGAGCAGTACTTC

J: TRBJ2-3
V: TRBV18
size: NA
D: NA
CDR3: CASSPGTDTQYF
DNA: TGTGCCAGCTCACCCGGTACAGATACGCAGTATTTT

J: TRBJ2-7
V: TRBV2
size: NA
D: TRBD1
CDR3: CASRDRGLEQYF
DNA: TGTGCCAGCAGAGACAGGGGGCTCGAGCAGTACTTC

J: TRBJ2-1
V: TRBV6-6
size: NA
D: NA
CDR3: CASSYGAGPYNEQFF
DNA: TGTGCCAGCAGTTATGGGGCGGGACCCTACAATGAGCAGTTCTTC

J: TRBJ2-1
V: TRBV18
size: NA
D: NA
CDR3: CASFLTLNNEQFF
DNA: TGTGCCAGCTTTTTGACTCTTAACAATGAGCAGTTCTTC

J: TRBJ2-2
V: TRBV15
size: NA
D: NA
CDR3: CATSRVPYTGELFF
DNA: TGTGCCACCAGCAGAGTCCCATACACCGGGGAGCTGTTTTTT

J: TRBJ2-7
V: TRBV7-2
size: NA
D: NA
CDR3: CASGHYEQYF
DNA: TGTGCCAGCGGGCACTACGAGCAGTACTTC

J: TRBJ2-3
V: TRBV18
size: NA
D: NA
CDR3: CASSPPGPTDTQYF
DNA: TGTGCCAGCTCACCGCCAGGGCCAACAGATACGCAGTATTTT

J: TRBJ2-3
V: TRBV4-1
size: NA
D: NA
CDR3: CASSQVARTTDTQYF
DNA: TGCGCCAGCAGCCAAGTCGCCAGAACCACAGATACGCAGTATTTT

J: TRBJ2-7
V: TRBV14
size: NA
D: NA
CDR3: CASSQGGLGDYEQYF
DNA: TGTGCCAGCAGCCAAGGGGGACTGGGGGACTACGAGCAGTACTTC

J: TRBJ2-7
V: TRBV15
size: NA
D: TRBD2
CDR3: CATSRSGGDYEQYF
DNA: TGTGCCACCAGCAGATCGGGGGGGGACTACGAGCAGTACTTC

J: TRBJ2-5
V: TRBV27
size: NA
D: NA
CDR3: CASSLYFQETQYF
DNA: TGTGCCAGCAGTTTATACTTCCAAGAGACCCAGTACTTC

J: TRBJ1-1
V: TRBV29-1
size: NA
D: NA
CDR3: CSVEDQEGMNTEAFF
DNA: TGCAGCGTTGAAGATCAAGAGGGAATGAACACTGAAGCTTTCTTT

J: TRBJ2-7
V: TRBV9
size: NA
D: NA
CDR3: CASSVVGGSYEQYF
DNA: TGTGCCAGCAGCGTAGTCGGCGGTTCCTACGAGCAGTACTTC

J: TRBJ2-5
V: TRBV28
size: NA
D: TRBD2
CDR3: CASRPAGTSGMETQYF
DNA: TGTGCCAGCAGGCCCGCGGGGACTAGCGGGATGGAGACCCAGTACTTC

J: TRBJ2-7
V: TRBV5-1
size: NA
D: TRBD1
CDR3: CASSRMAPGGSEQYF
DNA: TGCGCCAGCAGCCGTATGGCGCCAGGGGGCAGCGAGCAGTACTTC

J: TRBJ2-4
V: TRBV2
size: NA
D: NA
CDR3: CASLSEPTRQLAKNIQYF
DNA: TGTGCCAGCCTATCGGAGCCCACCAGACAGTTAGCCAAAAACATTCAGTACTTC

J: TRBJ2-1
V: TRBV10-3
size: NA
D: TRBD1
CDR3: CAISGGTGYRNEQFF
DNA: TGTGCCATCAGTGGGGGGACAGGGTATCGCAATGAGCAGTTCTTC

J: TRBJ2-3
V: TRBV19
size: NA
D: TRBD2
CDR3: CASSPRGTSGTKRYTDTQYF
DNA: TGTGCCAGTAGTCCACGCGGGACTAGCGGAACCAAAAGATACACAGATACGCAGTATTTT